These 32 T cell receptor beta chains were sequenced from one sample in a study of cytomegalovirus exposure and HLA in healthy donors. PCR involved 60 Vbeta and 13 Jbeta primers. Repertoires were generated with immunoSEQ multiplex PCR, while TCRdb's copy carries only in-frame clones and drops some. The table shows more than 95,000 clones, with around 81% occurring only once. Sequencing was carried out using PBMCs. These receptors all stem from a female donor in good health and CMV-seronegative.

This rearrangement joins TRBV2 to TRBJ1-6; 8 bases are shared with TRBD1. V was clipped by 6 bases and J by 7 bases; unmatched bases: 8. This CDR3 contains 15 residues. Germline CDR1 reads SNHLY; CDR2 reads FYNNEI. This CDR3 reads CASREQGVGNSPLHF. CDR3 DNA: TGTGCCAGCAGAGAACAGGGGGTGGGCAATTCACCCCTCCACTTT.

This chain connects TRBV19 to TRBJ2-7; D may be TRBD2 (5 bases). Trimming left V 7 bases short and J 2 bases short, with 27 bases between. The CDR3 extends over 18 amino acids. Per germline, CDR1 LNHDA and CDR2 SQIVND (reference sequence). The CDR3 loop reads CASTPRLLAVKTTYEQYF. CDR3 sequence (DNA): TGTGCCAGTACCCCTCGTCTGTTGGCAGTTAAGACTACCTACGAGCAGTACTTC. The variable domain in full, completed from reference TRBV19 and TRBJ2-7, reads DGGITQSPKYLFRKEGQNVTLSCEQNLNHDAMYWYRQDPGQGLRLIYYSQIVNDFQKGDIAEGYSVSREKKESFPLTVTSAQKNPTAFYLCASTPRLLAVKTTYEQYFGPGTRLTVT.

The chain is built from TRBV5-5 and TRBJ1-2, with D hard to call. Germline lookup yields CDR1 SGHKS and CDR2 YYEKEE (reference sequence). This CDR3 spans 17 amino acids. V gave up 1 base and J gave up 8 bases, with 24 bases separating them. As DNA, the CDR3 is TGTGCCAGCAGCTTGATGGGGAGTGGAAGGGTATCGGGCGGCTACACCTTC. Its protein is CASSLMGSGRVSGGYTF.

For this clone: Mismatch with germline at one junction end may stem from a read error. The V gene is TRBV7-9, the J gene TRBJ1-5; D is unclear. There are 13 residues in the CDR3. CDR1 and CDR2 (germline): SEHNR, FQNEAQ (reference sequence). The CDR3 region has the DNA TGTGCCAGCAGCTCCGGCGGCAATCAGCCCCAACATTTT. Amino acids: CASSSGGNQPQHF. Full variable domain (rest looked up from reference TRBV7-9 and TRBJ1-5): DTGVSQNPRHKITKRGQNVTFRCDPISEHNRLYWYRQTLGQGPEFLTYFQNEAQLEKSRLLSDRFSAERPKGSFSTLEIQRTEQGDSAMYLCASSSGGNQPQHFGDGTRLSIL.

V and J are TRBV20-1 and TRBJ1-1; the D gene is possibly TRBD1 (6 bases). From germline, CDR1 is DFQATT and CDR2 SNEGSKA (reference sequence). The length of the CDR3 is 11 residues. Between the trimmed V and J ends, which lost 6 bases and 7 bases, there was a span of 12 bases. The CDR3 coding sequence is TGCAGTGCCGGCAGACAGGATGAAGCTTTCTTT. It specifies CSAGRQDEAFF.

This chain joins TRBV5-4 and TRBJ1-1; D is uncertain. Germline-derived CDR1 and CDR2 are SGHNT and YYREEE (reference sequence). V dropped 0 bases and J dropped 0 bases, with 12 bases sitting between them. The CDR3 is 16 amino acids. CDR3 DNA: TGTGCCAGCAGCTTGGCCGCAGGAATTATGAACACTGAAGCTTTCTTT. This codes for CASSLAAGIMNTEAFF.

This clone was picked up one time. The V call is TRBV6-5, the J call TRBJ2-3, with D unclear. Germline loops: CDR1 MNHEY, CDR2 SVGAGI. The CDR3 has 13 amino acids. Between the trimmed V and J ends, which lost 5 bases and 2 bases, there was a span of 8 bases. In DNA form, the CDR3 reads TGTGCCAGCAGTGAAGACTCCACAGATACGCAGTATTTT. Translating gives CASSEDSTDTQYF.

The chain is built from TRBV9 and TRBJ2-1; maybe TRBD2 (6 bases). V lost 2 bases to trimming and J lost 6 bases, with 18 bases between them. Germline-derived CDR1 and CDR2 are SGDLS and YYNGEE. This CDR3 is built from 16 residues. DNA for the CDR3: TGTGCCAGCAGCGTTTTCGGGGGATTGAGGGGCAATGAGCAGTTCTTC. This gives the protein CASSVFGGLRGNEQFF. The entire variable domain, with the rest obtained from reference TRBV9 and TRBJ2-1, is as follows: DSGVTQTPKHLITATGQRVTLRCSPRSGDLSVYWYQQSLDQGLQFLIQYYNGEERAKGNILERFSAQQFPDLHSELNLSSLELGDSALYFCASSVFGGLRGNEQFFGPGTRLTVL.

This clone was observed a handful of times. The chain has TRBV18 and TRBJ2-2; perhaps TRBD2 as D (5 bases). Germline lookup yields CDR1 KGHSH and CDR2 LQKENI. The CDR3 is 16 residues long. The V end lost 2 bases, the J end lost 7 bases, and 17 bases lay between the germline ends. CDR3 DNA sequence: TGTGCCAGCTCACCATCGAGGGCCGCGCGTGGCGGGGAGCTGTTTTTT. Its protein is CASSPSRAARGGELFF.

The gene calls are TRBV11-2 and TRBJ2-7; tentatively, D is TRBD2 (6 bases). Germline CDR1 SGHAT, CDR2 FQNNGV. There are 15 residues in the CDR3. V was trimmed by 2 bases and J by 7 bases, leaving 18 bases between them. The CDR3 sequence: CASSLSGTSIMEQYF. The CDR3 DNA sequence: TGTGCCAGCAGCTTATCTGGGACTTCCATCATGGAGCAGTACTTC.

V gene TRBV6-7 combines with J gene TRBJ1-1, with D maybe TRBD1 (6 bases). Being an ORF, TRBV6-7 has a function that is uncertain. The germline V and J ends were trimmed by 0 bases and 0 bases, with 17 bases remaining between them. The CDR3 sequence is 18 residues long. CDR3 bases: TGTGCCAGCAGTTACTCCGTAGTCGGGGGGCTCATGAACACTGAAGCTTTCTTT. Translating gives CASSYSVVGGLMNTEAFF.

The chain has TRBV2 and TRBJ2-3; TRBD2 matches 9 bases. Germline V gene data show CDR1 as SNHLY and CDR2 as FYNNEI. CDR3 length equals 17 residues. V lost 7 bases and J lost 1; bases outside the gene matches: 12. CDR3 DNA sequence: TGTGCCAGCACCGGGGGTGGAGCGGGGGGACGCACAGATACGCAGTATTTT. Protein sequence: CASTGGGAGGRTDTQYF.

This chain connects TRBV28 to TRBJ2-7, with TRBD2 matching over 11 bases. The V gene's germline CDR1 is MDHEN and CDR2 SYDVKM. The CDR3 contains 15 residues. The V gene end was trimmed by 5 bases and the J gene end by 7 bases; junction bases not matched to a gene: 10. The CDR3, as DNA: TGTGCCAGCAGTCATGGACTAGCGGGTGTGACGGAGCAGTACTTC. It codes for CASSHGLAGVTEQYF.

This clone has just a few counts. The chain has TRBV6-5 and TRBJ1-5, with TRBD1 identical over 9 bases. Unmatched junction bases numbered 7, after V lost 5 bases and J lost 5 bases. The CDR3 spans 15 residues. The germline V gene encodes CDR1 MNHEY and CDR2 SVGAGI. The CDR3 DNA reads TGTGCCAGCAGTAAACAGGGGGCTTGGGATCAGCCCCAGCATTTT. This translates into CASSKQGAWDQPQHF.

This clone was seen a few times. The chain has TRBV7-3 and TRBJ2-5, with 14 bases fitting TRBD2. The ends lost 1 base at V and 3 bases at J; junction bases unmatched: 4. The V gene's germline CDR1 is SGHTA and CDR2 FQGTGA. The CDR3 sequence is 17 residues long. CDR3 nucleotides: TGTGCCAGCAGCTTAAGCGGGACTAGCGGGGGAAAAGAGACCCAGTACTTC. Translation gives CASSLSGTSGGKETQYF.

DNA of the CDR3: TGTGCCAGCAGTTCCATCCCCGGGACAGGGCGAGGAAAACTGTTTTTT. Protein product: CASSSIPGTGRGKLFF. The chain carries TRBV27 and TRBJ1-4; 9 nucleotides align to TRBD1. This CDR3 spans 16 amino acids. Germline loops: CDR1 MNHEY, CDR2 SMNVEV (reference sequence). J gave up 10 bases and V 4 bases, and 13 bases lay outside the gene matches.

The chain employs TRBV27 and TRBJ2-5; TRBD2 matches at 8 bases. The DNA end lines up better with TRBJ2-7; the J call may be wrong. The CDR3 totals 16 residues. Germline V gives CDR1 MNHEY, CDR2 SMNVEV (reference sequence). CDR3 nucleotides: TGTGCCAGCAGTTATCGGAGTCCGGGGGGGTTTGACGAGCAGTACTTC. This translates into CASSYRSPGGFDEQYF.

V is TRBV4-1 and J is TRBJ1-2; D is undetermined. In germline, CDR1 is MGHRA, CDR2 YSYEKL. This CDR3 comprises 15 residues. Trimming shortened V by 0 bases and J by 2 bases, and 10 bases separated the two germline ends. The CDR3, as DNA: TGCGCCAGCAGCCAAGAGCGCCAAGCCAACTATGGCTACACCTTC. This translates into CASSQERQANYGYTF.

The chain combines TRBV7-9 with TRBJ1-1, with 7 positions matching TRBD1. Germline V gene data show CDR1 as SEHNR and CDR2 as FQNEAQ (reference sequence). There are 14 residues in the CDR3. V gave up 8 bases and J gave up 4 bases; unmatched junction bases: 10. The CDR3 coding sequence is TGTGCCAGCCGAGAGGGGGCGCGGGGCACTGAAGCTTTCTTT. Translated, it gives CASREGARGTEAFF.

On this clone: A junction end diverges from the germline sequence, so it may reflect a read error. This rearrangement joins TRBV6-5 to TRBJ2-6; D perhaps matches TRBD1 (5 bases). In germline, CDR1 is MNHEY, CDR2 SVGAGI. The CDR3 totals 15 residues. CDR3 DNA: TGTGCCAGCAGTTCCCTGACCTCTGGGGCCAACGGCCTGACTTTC. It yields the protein CASSSLTSGANGLTF.

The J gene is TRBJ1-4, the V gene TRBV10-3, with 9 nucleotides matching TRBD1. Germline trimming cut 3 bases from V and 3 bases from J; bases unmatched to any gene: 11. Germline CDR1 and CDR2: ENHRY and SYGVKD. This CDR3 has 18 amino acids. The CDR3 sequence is CAISEWGTGWTANEKLFF. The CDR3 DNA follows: TGTGCCATCAGTGAATGGGGGACAGGGTGGACGGCTAATGAAAAACTGTTTTTT.

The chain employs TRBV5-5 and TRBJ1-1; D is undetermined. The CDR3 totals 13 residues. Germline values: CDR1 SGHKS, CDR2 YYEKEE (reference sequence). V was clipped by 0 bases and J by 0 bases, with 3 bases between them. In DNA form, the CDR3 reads TGTGCCAGCAGCTTGGTCTTGAACACTGAAGCTTTCTTT. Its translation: CASSLVLNTEAFF.

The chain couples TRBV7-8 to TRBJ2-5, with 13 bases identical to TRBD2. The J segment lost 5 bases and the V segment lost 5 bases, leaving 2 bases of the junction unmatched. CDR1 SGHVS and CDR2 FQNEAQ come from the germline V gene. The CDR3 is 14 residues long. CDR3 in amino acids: CASSRLAGGETQYF. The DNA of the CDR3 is TGTGCCAGCAGCCGACTAGCGGGAGGCGAGACCCAGTACTTC.

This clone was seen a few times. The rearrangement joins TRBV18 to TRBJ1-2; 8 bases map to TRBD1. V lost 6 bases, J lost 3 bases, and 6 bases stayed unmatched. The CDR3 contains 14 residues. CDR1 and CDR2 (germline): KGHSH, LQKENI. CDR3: CASSKDRVDYGYTF. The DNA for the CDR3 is TGTGCCAGCTCGAAGGACAGGGTCGACTATGGCTACACCTTC. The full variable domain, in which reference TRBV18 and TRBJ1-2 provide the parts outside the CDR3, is NAGVMQNPRHLVRRRGQEARLRCSPMKGHSHVYWYRQLPEEGLKFMVYLQKENIIDESGMPKERFSAEFPKEGPSILRIQQVVRGDSAAYFCASSKDRVDYGYTFGSGTRLTVV.

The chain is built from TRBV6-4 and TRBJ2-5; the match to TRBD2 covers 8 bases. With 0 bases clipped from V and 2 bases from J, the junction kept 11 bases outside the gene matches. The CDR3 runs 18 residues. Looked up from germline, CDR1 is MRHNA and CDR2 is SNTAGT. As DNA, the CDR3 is TGTGCCAGCAGTGACTCACTGGATCAACTAGCGGAACAAGAGACCCAGTACTTC. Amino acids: CASSDSLDQLAEQETQYF.

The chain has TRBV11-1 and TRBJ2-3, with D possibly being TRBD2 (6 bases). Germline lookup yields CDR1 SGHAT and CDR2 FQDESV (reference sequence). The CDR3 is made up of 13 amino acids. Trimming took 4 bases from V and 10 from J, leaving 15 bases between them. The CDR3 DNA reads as TGTGCCAGCAGCTGGGACCGCCGCGGGGCGCAGTATTTT. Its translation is CASSWDRRGAQYF.

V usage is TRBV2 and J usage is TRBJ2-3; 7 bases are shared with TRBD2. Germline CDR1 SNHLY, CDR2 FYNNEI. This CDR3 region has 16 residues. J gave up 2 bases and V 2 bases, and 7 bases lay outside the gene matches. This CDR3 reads CASSELREVVTDTQYF. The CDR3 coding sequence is TGTGCCAGCAGTGAACTCCGGGAGGTGGTCACAGATACGCAGTATTTT.

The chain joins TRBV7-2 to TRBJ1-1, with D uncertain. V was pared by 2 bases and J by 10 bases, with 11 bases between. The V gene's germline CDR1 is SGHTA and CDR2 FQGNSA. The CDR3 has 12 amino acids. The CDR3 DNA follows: TGTGCCAGCAGCTTAAATCCCTTCGGAGCTTTCTTT. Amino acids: CASSLNPFGAFF.

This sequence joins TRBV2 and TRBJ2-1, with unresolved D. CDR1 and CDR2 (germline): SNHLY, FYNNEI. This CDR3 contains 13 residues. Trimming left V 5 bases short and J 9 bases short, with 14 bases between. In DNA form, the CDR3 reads TGTGCCAGCAGTTTGATGTCCCGCGGTGAGCAGTTCTTC. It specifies CASSLMSRGEQFF.

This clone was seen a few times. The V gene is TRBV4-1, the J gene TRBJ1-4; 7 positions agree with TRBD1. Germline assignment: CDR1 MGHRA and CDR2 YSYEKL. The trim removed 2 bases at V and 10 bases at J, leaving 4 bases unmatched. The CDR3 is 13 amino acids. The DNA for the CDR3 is TGCGCCAGCAGCCAAAGGGACAGTCGAAAACTGTTTTTT. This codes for CASSQRDSRKLFF.

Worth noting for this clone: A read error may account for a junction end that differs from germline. The CDR3 sequence is CSSSPVGGLRELFF. As DNA, the CDR3 is TGTTCCAGCAGCCCAGTAGGGGGCTTGCGGGAGCTGTTTTTT. The chain recombines TRBV7-9 with TRBJ2-2, with 7 nucleotides matching TRBD1. The CDR3 is made up of 14 amino acids. Germline loops: CDR1 SEHNR, CDR2 FQNEAQ (reference sequence). The whole variable domain, remainder taken from reference TRBV7-9 and TRBJ2-2, is DTGVSQNPRHKITKRGQNVTFRCDPISEHNRLYWYRQTLGQGPEFLTYFQNEAQLEKSRLLSDRFSAERPKGSFSTLEIQRTEQGDSAMYLCSSSPVGGLRELFFGEGSRLTVL.

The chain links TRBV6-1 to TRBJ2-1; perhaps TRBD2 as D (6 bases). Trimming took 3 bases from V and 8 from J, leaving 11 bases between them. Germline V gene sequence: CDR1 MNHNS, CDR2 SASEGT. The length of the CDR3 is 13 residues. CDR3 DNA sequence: TGTGCCAGCAGTGAGGAGGAGGGCGATGAGCAGTTCTTC. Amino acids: CASSEEEGDEQFF.